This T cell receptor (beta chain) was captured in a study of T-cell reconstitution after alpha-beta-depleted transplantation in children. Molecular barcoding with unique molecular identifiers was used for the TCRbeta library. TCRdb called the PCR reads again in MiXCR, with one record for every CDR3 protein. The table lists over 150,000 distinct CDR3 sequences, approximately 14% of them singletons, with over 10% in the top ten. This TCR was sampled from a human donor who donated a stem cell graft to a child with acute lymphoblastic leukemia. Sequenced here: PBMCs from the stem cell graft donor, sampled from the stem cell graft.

The CDR3 bases are TGTGCCAGCAGCCCTGGGGGGGAGACAGATACGCAGTATTTT. This gives the protein CASSPGGETDTQYF. The V gene is TRBV11-3, the J gene TRBJ2-3, with 7 bases aligning to TRBD2. Germline V lookup: CDR1 SGHNT, CDR2 YENEEA. The V segment lost 5 bases and the J segment 3 bases; nucleotides outside the gene matches: 5. This CDR3 has 14 residues.